The clone carrying this T cell receptor beta chain has ten or more counts. Each cDNA molecule carried a unique molecular identifier. From the 5' RACE reads, TCRdb called clonotypes with MiXCR, one entry per CDR3 protein. The table has approximately 69,000 distinct CDR3 sequences, 11% seen once. The sample originates from a study of early T cells in non-severe SARS-CoV-2 infection. The CDR3 totals 12 residues. The J segment lost 10 bases and the V segment lost 6 bases, leaving 8 bases of the junction unmatched. Germline-derived CDR1 and CDR2 are DFQATT and SNEGSKA (reference sequence). The sample consisted of whole blood, taken at baseline. This clonotype originated in an adult who was a healthcare worker with PCR-confirmed SARS-CoV-2 infection or an uninfected control (not recorded which). The chain recombines TRBV20-1 with TRBJ1-4; 7 bases match TRBD1. The CDR3 reads CSAYGQAGKLFF. CDR3 nucleotides: TGCAGTGCCTATGGACAGGCAGGAAAACTGTTTTTT.